The 23 T cell receptor beta chains below come from one sample, sequenced in a study of blood T cell repertoires in COVID-19. Assay: immunoSEQ multiplex PCR; the TCRdb copy retains only in-frame clones and omits some. The sample contains 250,000 or so clones, 80% to 85% of which appear only once. The sequencing sample was made of PBMCs or T cells enriched from blood (not recorded which). These receptors were taken from a man aged 45-65 years who had recovered from COVID-19.

V is TRBV5-1 and J is TRBJ2-3; 9 nucleotides line up with TRBD2. V shed 0 bases, J shed 2 bases, and the junction held 7 bases outside the gene matches. This CDR3 spans 17 amino acids. CDR1 is SGHRS and CDR2 is YFSETQ in the germline V gene. CDR3 DNA: TGCGCCAGCAGCTTGGATCCTAGCGGGGACAACACAGATACGCAGTATTTT. The encoded protein is CASSLDPSGDNTDTQYF.

The chain combines TRBV5-1 with TRBJ2-7; maybe TRBD1 (8 bases). This CDR3 contains 15 residues. Between the trimmed V and J ends, which lost 4 bases and 4 bases, there was a span of 18 bases. Germline V gene lookup returns CDR1 SGHRS and CDR2 YFSETQ. The CDR3 region is CASSPGRTGLYEQYF. CDR3 in DNA: TGCGCCAGCAGCCCCGGGAGGACAGGGTTGTACGAGCAGTACTTC.

This rearrangement joins TRBV9 to TRBJ2-3; 7 bases fit TRBD2. CDR1 and CDR2 (germline): SGDLS, YYNGEE. With 6 bases clipped from V and 4 bases from J, the junction kept 8 bases outside the gene matches. The CDR3 loop spans 14 amino acids. The CDR3 protein is CASTLSGEPDTQYF. The CDR3, as DNA: TGTGCCAGCACCCTCAGCGGGGAGCCAGATACGCAGTATTTT.

V and J are TRBV7-3 and TRBJ1-6; no clear D. Trimming took off 0 bases at V and 8 bases at J, with 5 bases between the two ends. The CDR3 runs to 13 residues. Germline CDR1 SGHTA, CDR2 FQGTGA. The CDR3 region has the DNA TGTGCCAGCAGCTTAACGTATGATTCACCCCTCCACTTT. Translating it yields CASSLTYDSPLHF.

The chain uses TRBV7-8 and TRBJ1-1, with D unclear. Germline V gene sequence: CDR1 SGHVS, CDR2 FQNEAQ. V lost 4 bases and J lost 4, with 10 bases in between. The CDR3 runs 13 residues. The CDR3 sequence is CASSSDIGTEAFF. The CDR3 DNA sequence: TGTGCCAGCAGCTCTGACATTGGCACTGAAGCTTTCTTT.

The chain combines TRBV19 with TRBJ1-6; D is unclear. The CDR3 length is 16 residues. Germline loops: CDR1 LNHDA, CDR2 SQIVND (reference sequence). Trimming shortened V by 0 bases and J by 7 bases, and 13 bases separated the two germline ends. The CDR3 coding sequence is TGTGCCAGTAGTATAGATCTAACAACAGTGAATTCACCCCTCCACTTT. Protein sequence: CASSIDLTTVNSPLHF.

The rearrangement joins TRBV7-3 to TRBJ2-1, with TRBD2 matching over 11 bases. The CDR3 sequence is 16 residues long. CDR1 is SGHTA, CDR2 FQGTGA, per germline. The ends lost 5 bases at V and 7 bases at J; junction bases unmatched: 10. CDR3 DNA sequence: TGTGCCAGCAGCCCAACACTAGCGGGAGTGCGAAATGAGCAGTTCTTC. Translation gives CASSPTLAGVRNEQFF.

J is TRBJ1-2 and V is TRBV5-6; 8 bases line up with TRBD1. The CDR3 has 17 amino acids. Germline V lookup: CDR1 SGHDT, CDR2 YYEEEE. Germline trimming cut 2 bases from V and 4 bases from J; bases unmatched to any gene: 13. CDR3 region: CASSFMGQDTFRYGYTF. DNA for the CDR3: TGTGCCAGCAGCTTCATGGGACAGGATACCTTTCGCTATGGCTACACCTTC.

This sequence joins TRBV24-1 and TRBJ2-1; a weak D match, TRBD2 (6 bases). Germline CDR1 KGHDR, CDR2 SFDVKD. This CDR3 has 13 amino acids. V was cut by 1 base and J by 7 bases, with 7 bases left in between. The CDR3 reads CATSDFGGNEQFF. CDR3 DNA: TGTGCCACCAGTGATTTCGGAGGGAATGAGCAGTTCTTC.

This sequence joins TRBV5-1 and TRBJ2-2; TRBD2 is a possible D gene (6 bases). V dropped 5 bases and J dropped 0 bases, with 11 bases sitting between them. The CDR3 is made up of 15 amino acids. The germline V gene encodes CDR1 SGHRS and CDR2 YFSETQ. The CDR3 DNA sequence: TGCGCCAGCAGTCCCTCTAGCGCGAACACCGGGGAGCTGTTTTTT. Amino acids: CASSPSSANTGELFF.

The chain uses TRBV5-4 and TRBJ2-7, with 11 positions matching TRBD2. This CDR3 region has 17 residues. Looked up from germline, CDR1 is SGHNT and CDR2 is YYREEE (reference sequence). Trimming removed 3 bases from V and 6 bases from J; junction bases left unmatched: 14. CDR3 loop: CASSYRSSGRDPLEQYF. In DNA, the CDR3 is TGTGCCAGCAGCTATCGTAGTAGCGGGAGGGACCCCCTCGAGCAGTACTTC.

V and J are TRBV19 and TRBJ2-1; D possibly corresponds to TRBD2 (6 bases). The CDR3 sequence is 13 residues long. The germline V gene encodes CDR1 LNHDA and CDR2 SQIVND (reference sequence). V was shortened by 8 bases and J by 9 bases, with 17 bases between the two germline ends. This chain's CDR3 is CASGDSSLGEQFF. DNA for the CDR3: TGTGCCAGTGGGGACTCCTCCCTCGGTGAGCAGTTCTTC.

The gene calls are TRBV3-1 (or the pseudogene TRBV3-2) and TRBJ1-5, with 10 bases fitting TRBD1. The CDR3 runs to 15 residues. V was pared by 4 bases and J by 5 bases, with 5 bases of the junction left unmatched. Germline loops: CDR1 LGHDT, CDR2 YNNKEL (reference sequence). In nucleotides, the CDR3 is TGTGCCAGCAGCCCTGGGACAGGGGAGGATCAGCCCCAGCATTTT. Translating gives CASSPGTGEDQPQHF.

The chain is built from TRBV9 and TRBJ2-7, with D tentatively TRBD2 (5 bases). V was cut by 4 bases and J by 3 bases, with 17 bases left in between. Germline CDR1 and CDR2: SGDLS and YYNGEE. The CDR3 has 15 residues. CDR3 loop: CASSPAGNSNYEQYF. The CDR3 DNA reads as TGTGCCAGCAGCCCCGCCGGGAACTCTAACTACGAGCAGTACTTC.

This clone was observed a single time. The rearrangement joins TRBV7-9 to TRBJ1-2; 10 positions match TRBD1. There are 15 residues in the CDR3. The germline CDR1 and CDR2 sequences are SEHNR and FQNEAQ (reference sequence). After removal of 3 bases from V and 7 bases from J, the junction contained 8 bases not matched to a gene. DNA for the CDR3: TGTGCCAGCAGCTTGCCCGGGACAGGGGTTAGTGGCTACACCTTC. Protein: CASSLPGTGVSGYTF.

The chain is built from TRBV19 and TRBJ2-7; D ambiguous. Germline loops: CDR1 LNHDA, CDR2 SQIVND (reference sequence). This CDR3 spans 13 amino acids. Trimming pared 5 bases from V and 2 bases from J, leaving 10 bases between. In DNA, the CDR3 is TGTGCCAGTAGTCTAGGGCAAACCTACGAGCAGTACTTC. Protein product: CASSLGQTYEQYF.

The chain is built from TRBV28 and TRBJ2-7, with D possibly being TRBD1 (5 bases). Germline lookup yields CDR1 MDHEN and CDR2 SYDVKM. The CDR3 length is 16 residues. The ends were cut back, 2 bases at V and 1 base at J, with 15 bases in the middle. In nucleotides, the CDR3 is TGTGCCAGCAGTTTACCGGCAGGGATCAGTTCCTACGAGCAGTACTTC. Translation: CASSLPAGISSYEQYF.

V gene TRBV28 combines with J gene TRBJ2-7; 9 bases are a match to TRBD2. This CDR3 contains 16 residues. The germline V gene has CDR1 MDHEN and CDR2 SYDVKM. The V segment lost 2 bases and the J segment 5 bases; nucleotides outside the gene matches: 10. The CDR3 here is CASSLTASGIGNEQYF. The CDR3 DNA reads as TGTGCCAGCAGTTTAACGGCTAGCGGGATAGGGAACGAGCAGTACTTC.

The chain recombines TRBV18 with TRBJ1-6, with D maybe TRBD1 (6 bases). Germline V CDR1 and CDR2: KGHSH, LQKENI. The CDR3 length is 13 residues. V dropped 4 bases and J dropped 10 bases, with 11 bases sitting between them. Here the CDR3 reads CASSQGVVSPLHF. The CDR3 DNA follows: TGTGCCAGCTCACAGGGGGTAGTATCACCCCTCCACTTT. The whole variable domain, remainder taken from reference TRBV18 and TRBJ1-6, is NAGVMQNPRHLVRRRGQEARLRCSPMKGHSHVYWYRQLPEEGLKFMVYLQKENIIDESGMPKERFSAEFPKEGPSILRIQQVVRGDSAAYFCASSQGVVSPLHFGNGTRLTVT.

The V gene is TRBV7-2, the J gene TRBJ2-7; D gene ambiguous. Trimming cost V 3 bases and J 0 bases, with 12 bases left between them. Germline CDR1 and CDR2: SGHTA and FQGNSA. The CDR3 covers 15 residues. CDR3 amino acids: CASSFHQVLSYEQYF. DNA for the CDR3: TGTGCCAGCAGCTTTCACCAGGTTCTCTCCTACGAGCAGTACTTC.

This sequence joins TRBV10-2 and TRBJ2-1; D gene uncertain. Per the germline V gene, CDR1 is WSHSY and CDR2 is SAAADI. Trimming took off 7 bases at V and 6 bases at J, with 10 bases between the two ends. The CDR3 length is 12 residues. The CDR3 bases are TGCGCCAGCAAGTCAGGCCCCAATGAGCAGTTCTTC. This codes for CASKSGPNEQFF.

The chain carries TRBV5-1 and TRBJ1-2; 7 nucleotides align to TRBD1. This CDR3 comprises 15 residues. From germline, CDR1 is SGHRS and CDR2 YFSETQ. With V trimmed by 4 bases and J by 3 bases, 9 bases remained unmatched. CDR3 region: CASSPGQLGHYGYTF. CDR3 DNA sequence: TGCGCCAGCAGCCCGGGACAGCTAGGCCACTATGGCTACACCTTC.

This chain connects TRBV18 to TRBJ2-7; D perhaps matches TRBD1 (6 bases). CDR1 is KGHSH, CDR2 LQKENI, per germline. V lost 3 bases and J lost 3, with 12 bases in between. The CDR3 runs 14 residues. The CDR3 spells CASSPSGHGYEQYF. The CDR3 nucleotides are TGTGCCAGCTCACCCTCGGGACACGGCTACGAGCAGTACTTC.